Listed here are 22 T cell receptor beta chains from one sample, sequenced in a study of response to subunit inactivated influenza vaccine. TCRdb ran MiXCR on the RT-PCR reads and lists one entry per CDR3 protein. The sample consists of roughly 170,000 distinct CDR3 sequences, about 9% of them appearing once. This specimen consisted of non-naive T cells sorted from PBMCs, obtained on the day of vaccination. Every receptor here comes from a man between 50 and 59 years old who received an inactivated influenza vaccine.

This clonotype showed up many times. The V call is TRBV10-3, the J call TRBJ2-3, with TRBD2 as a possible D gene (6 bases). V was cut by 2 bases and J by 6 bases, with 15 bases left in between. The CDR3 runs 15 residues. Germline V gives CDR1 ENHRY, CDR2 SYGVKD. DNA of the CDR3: TGTGCCATCAGTGAGGGTAGGAGGGAGTCTGATACGCAGTATTTT. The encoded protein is CAISEGRRESDTQYF.

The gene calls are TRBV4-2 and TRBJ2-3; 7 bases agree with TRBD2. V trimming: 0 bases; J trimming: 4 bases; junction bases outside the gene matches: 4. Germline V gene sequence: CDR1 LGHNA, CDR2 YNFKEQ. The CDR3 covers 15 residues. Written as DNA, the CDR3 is TGTGCCAGCAGCCAAGAAGGGAGGGAGGCAGATACGCAGTATTTT. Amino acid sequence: CASSQEGREADTQYF.

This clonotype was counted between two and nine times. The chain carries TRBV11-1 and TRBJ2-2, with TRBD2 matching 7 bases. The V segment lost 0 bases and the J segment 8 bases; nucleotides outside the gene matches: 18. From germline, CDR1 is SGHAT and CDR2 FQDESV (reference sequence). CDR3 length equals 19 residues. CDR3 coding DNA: TGTGCCAGCAGCTTAGCCCCCCTTCCTAGCGGCCGGAGGGTGGGGGAGCTGTTTTTT. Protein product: CASSLAPLPSGRRVGELFF.

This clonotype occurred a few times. CDR3 residues: CSVALAGVGNEQFF. CDR3 in DNA: TGCAGCGTTGCCCTAGCGGGAGTGGGCAATGAGCAGTTCTTC. The V and J genes are TRBV29-1 and TRBJ2-1; 10 bases match TRBD2. Germline V lookup: CDR1 SQVTM, CDR2 ANQGSEA. The CDR3 sequence is 14 residues long. With V trimmed by 4 bases and J by 6 bases, 6 bases remained unmatched.

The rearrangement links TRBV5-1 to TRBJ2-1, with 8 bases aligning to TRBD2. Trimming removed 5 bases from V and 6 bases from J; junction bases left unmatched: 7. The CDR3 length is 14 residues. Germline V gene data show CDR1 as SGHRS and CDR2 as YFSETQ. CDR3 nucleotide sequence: TGCGCCAGCAGGATCGCGGGGGGCCTCAATGAGCAGTTCTTC. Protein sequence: CASRIAGGLNEQFF.

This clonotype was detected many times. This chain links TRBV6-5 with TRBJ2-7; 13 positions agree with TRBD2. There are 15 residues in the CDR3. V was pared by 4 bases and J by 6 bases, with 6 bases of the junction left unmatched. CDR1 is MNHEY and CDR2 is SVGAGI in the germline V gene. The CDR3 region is CASSLTSGRASEQYF. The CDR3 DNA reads TGTGCCAGCAGTTTAACTAGCGGGAGGGCCTCCGAGCAGTACTTC.

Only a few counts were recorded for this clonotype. In DNA, the CDR3 is TGTGCCAGCAGTTACGGGCGGGGGGGGACCTACAATGAGCAGTTCTTC. Translated: CASSYGRGGTYNEQFF. The chain combines TRBV6-2 or TRBV6-3 with TRBJ2-1; 9 bases line up with TRBD2. Germline V gene lookup returns CDR1 MNHEY and CDR2 SVGEGT. CDR3 length: 16 residues. With V trimmed by 2 bases and J by 2 bases, 4 bases remained unmatched.

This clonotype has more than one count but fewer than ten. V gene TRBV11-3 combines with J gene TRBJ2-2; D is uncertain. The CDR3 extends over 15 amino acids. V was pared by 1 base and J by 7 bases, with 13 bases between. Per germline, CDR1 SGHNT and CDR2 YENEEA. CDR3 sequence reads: CASSLGGQPVGELFF. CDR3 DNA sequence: TGTGCCAGCAGCTTAGGAGGCCAGCCCGTCGGGGAGCTGTTTTTT. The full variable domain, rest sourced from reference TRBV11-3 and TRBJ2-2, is EAGVVQSPRYKIIEKKQPVAFWCNPISGHNTLYWYLQNLGQGPELLIRYENEEAVDDSQLPKDRFSAERLKGVDSTLKIQPAELGDSAVYLCASSLGGQPVGELFFGEGSRLTVL.

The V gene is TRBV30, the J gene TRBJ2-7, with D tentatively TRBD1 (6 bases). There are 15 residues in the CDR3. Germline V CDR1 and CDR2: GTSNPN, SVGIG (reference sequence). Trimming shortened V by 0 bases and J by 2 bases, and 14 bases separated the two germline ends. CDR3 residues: CAWSVSEGVTYEQYF. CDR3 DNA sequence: TGTGCCTGGAGTGTATCCGAGGGGGTCACCTACGAGCAGTACTTC.

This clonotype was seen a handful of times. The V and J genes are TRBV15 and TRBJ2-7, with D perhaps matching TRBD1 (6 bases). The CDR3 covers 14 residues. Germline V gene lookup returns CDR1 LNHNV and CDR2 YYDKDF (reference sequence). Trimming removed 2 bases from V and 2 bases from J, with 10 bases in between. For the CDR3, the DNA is TGTGCCACCAGCAGAAGGGACACAACCTACGAGCAGTACTTC. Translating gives CATSRRDTTYEQYF.

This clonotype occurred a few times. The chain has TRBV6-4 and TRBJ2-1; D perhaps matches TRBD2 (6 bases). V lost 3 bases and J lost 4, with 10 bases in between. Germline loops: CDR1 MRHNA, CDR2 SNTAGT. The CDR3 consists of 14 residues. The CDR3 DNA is TGTGCCAGCAGTGAGGATAGCGGTTACAATGAGCAGTTCTTC. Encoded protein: CASSEDSGYNEQFF.

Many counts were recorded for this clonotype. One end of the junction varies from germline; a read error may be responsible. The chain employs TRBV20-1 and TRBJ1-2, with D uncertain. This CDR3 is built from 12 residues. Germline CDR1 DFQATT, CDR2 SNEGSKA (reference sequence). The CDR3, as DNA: TGCAGTGCGTCGGCGACTAGCCGGCACTCCGACTTC. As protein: CSASATSRHSDF.

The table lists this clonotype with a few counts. The CDR3 spells CASSLAGQVYSPLHF. The DNA for the CDR3 is TGTGCCAGCAGCCTCGCAGGACAGGTTTATTCACCCCTCCACTTT. V and J are TRBV7-9 and TRBJ1-6; 7 nucleotides line up with TRBD1. J was trimmed by 8 bases and V by 5 bases; bases with no gene match: 9. In germline, CDR1 is SEHNR, CDR2 FQNEAQ (reference sequence). This CDR3 comprises 15 residues.

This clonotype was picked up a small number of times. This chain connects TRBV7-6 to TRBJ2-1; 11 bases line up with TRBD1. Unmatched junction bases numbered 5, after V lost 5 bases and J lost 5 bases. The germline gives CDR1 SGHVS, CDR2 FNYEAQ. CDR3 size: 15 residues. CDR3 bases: TGTGCCAGCAGCCCCGGACAGGGGGCCAACAATGAGCAGTTCTTC. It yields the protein CASSPGQGANNEQFF.

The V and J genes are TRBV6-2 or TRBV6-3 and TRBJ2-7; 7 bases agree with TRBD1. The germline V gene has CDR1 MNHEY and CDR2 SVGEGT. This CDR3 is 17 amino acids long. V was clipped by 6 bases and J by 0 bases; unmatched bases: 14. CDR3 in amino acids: CASSPRKGGLSSYEQYF. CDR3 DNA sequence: TGTGCCAGCAGCCCACGGAAAGGGGGCCTAAGCTCCTACGAGCAGTACTTC.

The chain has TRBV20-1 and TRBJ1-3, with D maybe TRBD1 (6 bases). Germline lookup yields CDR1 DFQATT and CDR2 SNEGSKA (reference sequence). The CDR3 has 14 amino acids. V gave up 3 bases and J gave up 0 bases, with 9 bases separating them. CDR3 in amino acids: CSASWDNSGNTIYF. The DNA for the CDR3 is TGCAGTGCTAGTTGGGACAACTCTGGAAACACCATATATTTT.

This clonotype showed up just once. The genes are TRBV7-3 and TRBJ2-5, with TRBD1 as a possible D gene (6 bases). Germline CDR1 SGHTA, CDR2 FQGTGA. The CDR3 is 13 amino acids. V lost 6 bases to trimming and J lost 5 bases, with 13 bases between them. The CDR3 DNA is TGTGCCAGCAGTCCAGGGGTTAGGGAGACCCAGTACTTC. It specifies CASSPGVRETQYF.

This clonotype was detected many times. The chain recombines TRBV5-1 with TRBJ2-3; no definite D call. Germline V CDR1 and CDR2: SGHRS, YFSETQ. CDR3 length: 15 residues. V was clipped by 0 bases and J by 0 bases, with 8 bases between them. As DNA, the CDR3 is TGCGCCAGCAGCTTGGCGGGCCACAGCACAGATACGCAGTATTTT. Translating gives CASSLAGHSTDTQYF.

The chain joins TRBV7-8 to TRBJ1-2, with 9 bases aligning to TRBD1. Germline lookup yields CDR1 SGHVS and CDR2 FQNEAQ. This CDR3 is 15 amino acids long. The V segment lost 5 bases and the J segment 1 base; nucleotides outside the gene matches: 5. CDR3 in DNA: TGTGCCAGCAGCACCCGGGACAGGGATAACTATGGCTACACCTTC. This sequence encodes CASSTRDRDNYGYTF.

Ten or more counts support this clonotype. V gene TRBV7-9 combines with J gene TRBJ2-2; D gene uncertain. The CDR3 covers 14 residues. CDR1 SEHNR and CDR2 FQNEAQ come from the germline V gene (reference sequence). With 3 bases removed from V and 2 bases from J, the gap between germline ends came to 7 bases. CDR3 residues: CASSLGLNTGELFF. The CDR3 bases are TGTGCCAGCAGCTTGGGCCTTAACACCGGGGAGCTGTTTTTT.

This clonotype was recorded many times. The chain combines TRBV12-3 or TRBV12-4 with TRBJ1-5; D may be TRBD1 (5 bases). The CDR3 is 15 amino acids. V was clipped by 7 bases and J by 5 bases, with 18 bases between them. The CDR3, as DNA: TGTGCCAGCAACACGATGGGGGGGACGGATCAGCCCCAGCATTTT. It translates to CASNTMGGTDQPQHF.

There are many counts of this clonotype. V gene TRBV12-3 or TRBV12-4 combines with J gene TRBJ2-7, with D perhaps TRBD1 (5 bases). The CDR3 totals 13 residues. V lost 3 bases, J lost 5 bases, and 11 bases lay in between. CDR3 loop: CASSFGQGDEQYF. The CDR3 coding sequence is TGTGCCAGCAGTTTTGGGCAGGGTGACGAGCAGTACTTC.